The sequence of this TCR beta chain was determined in a study of T cell responses to AZD1222 COVID-19 vaccine (dated by TCRdb to about 2021). Turning to the overall study: TCR sequencing was performed for roughly 250 trial participants, of whom approximately 200 were given two doses of AZD1222 and approximately 25 were given two doses of MenACWY control vaccine. Trial participants were enrolled into age subgroups of 18-55, 56-69 and 70-plus years, which contained 148, 28 and 57 TCR-sequenced participants, respectively.

As for this clone: There is no known antigen for this receptor. The sample holds no much larger clone one base away, and base qualities are not on file.

The CDR3 regions of human TCRbeta chains were analyzed by immunosequencing. Turning to the authors' computational methods: Repertoire TCRs were matched against a reference library of SARS-CoV-2-specific TCRs generated with the MIRA antigen-specificity platform. Breadth was defined as the fraction of unique TCRs that were SARS-CoV-2-associated. Depth was defined as the fraction of total T cells that were SARS-CoV-2-associated. Using the MIRA data, every spike-specific TCR was mapped to the spike region that the TCR reacted to and assigned to either a CD4 or a CD8 class. Log10-transformed breadth and depth values were compared by one-way ANOVA with Sidak's multiple comparisons tests. The immuneACCESS repertoire file appears here via TCRdb, limited to in-frame rearrangements. These files lack a portion of the clones; in checked studies, under half of the deficit traces to unresolved V genes, and the cause of the others is not known. That table supplies the V and J calls and clone size; D and trimming were determined from the DNA. This sample has over 95,000 clones in its table, and 88% of those were observed once. Under 6.5% of the sample is taken by the ten largest.

General study outcomes and caveats: Nearly half of unique spike-specific TCRs reportedly recognized epitopes outside regions mutated in the B.1.351 and B.1.1.7 variants. The 56-69-year group was small, and its depth increase did not reach significance, likely because of low power. Conclusions about previously exposed vaccinees are limited because only a handful of AZD1222 recipients were SARS-CoV-2 seropositive at baseline. Spike-specific TCR breadth and depth rose significantly after two AZD1222 doses compared with day 0 and with MenACWY recipients. Because no day 14 peak-response samples were available, the repertoires could be characterized only after the peak T cell response. CD4 TCRs associated with the vaccine covered the entire spike protein, and the dominant responses were in regions 160-218 and 743-854. Participants were mostly white British, with more females than males. The authors suggested clonal diversity may have been underestimated.

This specimen's time point label, interpreted: about 28 days (+/-7) after the second vaccine dose. AZD1222 recipients whose second dose came at about 4 weeks and those whose second dose came at about 12 weeks were combined into one group, since spike-specific TCR depth and breadth did not differ between the two schedules. Samples from vaccinated people were obtained from the UK trials COV001 and COV002, which included a single-blind randomized controlled phase 2/3 trial of AZD1222 (ChAdOx1 nCoV-19) in healthy adults. Trial participant PBMC samples were collected at day 0 and day 28 after the second dose for TCRbeta chain sequencing. CDR1 MNHEY and CDR2 SVGAGI are derived from the germline V gene. The junction carries 12 bases between V and J, which are trimmed by 7 bases and 2 bases respectively. Taken from cysteine to phenylalanine, the CDR3 has 14 residues. The only DNA kept is the CDR3, 42 bases in frame from the first base.

The chain links TRBV6-5 with TRBJ1-5; 6 matching bases give a weak D call of TRBD1. The sequenced sample was peripheral blood, obtained 28 days after the second AZD1222 dose. This TCR was recovered from an adult who received the AZD1222 COVID-19 vaccine. CDR3 reads: CASNREHGNQPQHF. The DNA reads TGTGCCAGCAACAGGGAGCACGGCAATCAGCCCCAGCATTTT.